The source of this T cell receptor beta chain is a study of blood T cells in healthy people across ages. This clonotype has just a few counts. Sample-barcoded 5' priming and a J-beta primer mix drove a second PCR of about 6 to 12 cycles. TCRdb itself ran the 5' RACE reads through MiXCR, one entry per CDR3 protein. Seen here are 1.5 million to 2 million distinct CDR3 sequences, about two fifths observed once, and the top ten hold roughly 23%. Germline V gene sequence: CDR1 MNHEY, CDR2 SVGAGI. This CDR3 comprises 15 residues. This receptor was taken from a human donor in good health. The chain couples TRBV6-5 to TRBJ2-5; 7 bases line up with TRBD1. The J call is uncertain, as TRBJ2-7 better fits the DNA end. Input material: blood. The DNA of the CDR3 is TGTGCCAGCAGTCGACAGGGCCCCGAAGGGGACGAGCAGTACTTC. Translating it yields CASSRQGPEGDEQYF.